The rows below give T cell receptor beta chains drawn from one sample of a study of blood T cell repertoires in COVID-19. Here immunoSEQ multiplex PCR was the method, and the copy in TCRdb shows in-frame clones only, minus some. The sample has 200,000 to 250,000 clones, about four fifths seen once. Sequencing was carried out using PBMCs or T cells enriched from blood (not recorded which). All receptors come from a woman aged 55 to 70 who had recovered from COVID-19. Each CDR3 is given with its conserved first and last residue. Each record gives: CDR3 protein, clone size, V gene, D gene. D genes are given only for firm matches. Clone size is stated in some rows and not others, as once, few, many or a class when expanded.

CDR3aa: CATSDLQGAPEAFF; abundance: few; v_gene: TRBV24-1; d_gene: TRBD1
CDR3aa: CATSRGAGGNSPLHF; abundance: -; v_gene: TRBV15; d_gene: TRBD1
CDR3aa: CASSFGSGPLMGEQFF; abundance: -; v_gene: TRBV19; d_gene: -
CDR3aa: CATSRPDAGQGLGDEQFF; abundance: -; v_gene: TRBV15; d_gene: TRBD1
CDR3aa: CASSLVGSSYNSPLHF; abundance: -; v_gene: TRBV7-8; d_gene: -
CDR3aa: CAISDRTGAWETQYF; abundance: -; v_gene: TRBV10-3; d_gene: TRBD1
CDR3aa: CASSLGLAGNYYEQYF; abundance: -; v_gene: TRBV5-1; d_gene: TRBD2
CDR3aa: CSVGLARPNEQFF; abundance: -; v_gene: TRBV29-1; d_gene: TRBD2
CDR3aa: CASSPPGYSNQPQHF; abundance: few; v_gene: TRBV19; d_gene: -
CDR3aa: CASSRDRNNYGYTF; abundance: -; v_gene: TRBV19; d_gene: TRBD1
CDR3aa: CASRGGRMTDTQYF; abundance: -; v_gene: TRBV10-2; d_gene: TRBD2
CDR3aa: CASSFGQADGYTF; abundance: -; v_gene: TRBV6-2/TRBV6-3; d_gene: TRBD1
CDR3aa: CASSPGQGGGYTF; abundance: -; v_gene: TRBV2; d_gene: -
CDR3aa: CASSPDRVRGYTF; abundance: -; v_gene: TRBV11-2; d_gene: TRBD1
CDR3aa: CASSLEGGVNTGELFF; abundance: -; v_gene: TRBV5-1; d_gene: -
CDR3aa: CASSRGPEGDTQYF; abundance: -; v_gene: TRBV7-8; d_gene: -
CDR3aa: CAISPGTDSPLHF; abundance: -; v_gene: TRBV10-3; d_gene: TRBD1
CDR3aa: CASTAGPSSYEQYF; abundance: -; v_gene: TRBV10-1; d_gene: -
CDR3aa: CASSLERGAQGTQYF; abundance: -; v_gene: TRBV5-5; d_gene: -
CDR3aa: CASSPQRLAGVTDTQYF; abundance: few; v_gene: TRBV18; d_gene: TRBD2
CDR3aa: CASSTTGLYGYTF; abundance: -; v_gene: TRBV19; d_gene: -
CDR3aa: CASSLQGGNTEAFF; abundance: few; v_gene: TRBV7-9; d_gene: -
CDR3aa: CASSYSYRGNTIYF; abundance: -; v_gene: TRBV6-5; d_gene: -
CDR3aa: CASSEGGRDYNEQFF; abundance: -; v_gene: TRBV10-1; d_gene: TRBD2
CDR3aa: CASSLMTSGATDTQYF; abundance: -; v_gene: TRBV11-1; d_gene: TRBD2
CDR3aa: CASSQVGWAGAKDTQYF; abundance: -; v_gene: TRBV4-2; d_gene: -
CDR3aa: CASSHPGQGSANYGYTF; abundance: -; v_gene: TRBV7-2; d_gene: TRBD1
CDR3aa: CASSFGFDRGGKLFF; abundance: -; v_gene: TRBV27; d_gene: TRBD1
CDR3aa: CASSGTANTEAFF; abundance: -; v_gene: TRBV9; d_gene: -
CDR3aa: CASSIVEESEQYF; abundance: -; v_gene: TRBV19; d_gene: -
CDR3aa: CASSIDGTAYGYTF; abundance: -; v_gene: TRBV19; d_gene: -
CDR3aa: CASSPGLAGVNTGELFF; abundance: -; v_gene: TRBV5-4; d_gene: TRBD2
CDR3aa: CAISGWESSNSPLHF; abundance: -; v_gene: TRBV10-3; d_gene: -
CDR3aa: CASSLGSVATNEKLFF; abundance: -; v_gene: TRBV7-2; d_gene: -
CDR3aa: CASSSIHNTIYF; abundance: once; v_gene: TRBV6-6; d_gene: -
CDR3aa: CASSSGTGSSPLHF; abundance: -; v_gene: TRBV6-4; d_gene: TRBD1
CDR3aa: CASSLATSTDTQYF; abundance: -; v_gene: TRBV5-4; d_gene: -
CDR3aa: CASSPLSRGQGGEQYF; abundance: -; v_gene: TRBV14; d_gene: TRBD1
CDR3aa: CASSIASLGYGYTF; abundance: -; v_gene: TRBV19; d_gene: -
CDR3aa: CAISVNNYEQYF; abundance: few; v_gene: TRBV10-3; d_gene: -
CDR3aa: CASSQGDRGYEQYF; abundance: few; v_gene: TRBV4-2; d_gene: TRBD1
CDR3aa: CASSPGELNTEAFF; abundance: -; v_gene: TRBV5-6; d_gene: -
CDR3aa: CASRRDRVVTEAFF; abundance: -; v_gene: TRBV27; d_gene: TRBD1
CDR3aa: CASGWGDATNEKLFF; abundance: -; v_gene: TRBV12-5; d_gene: -
CDR3aa: CASSERQNNEQFF; abundance: -; v_gene: TRBV2; d_gene: -
CDR3aa: CAISKSAGEGGTGELFF; abundance: -; v_gene: TRBV10-3; d_gene: -
CDR3aa: CASSLGLAGSLYNEQFF; abundance: few; v_gene: TRBV5-5; d_gene: TRBD2
CDR3aa: CSASPRTRQQGGYTF; abundance: once; v_gene: TRBV20-1; d_gene: TRBD1
CDR3aa: CASSSGVVSNQPQHF; abundance: few; v_gene: TRBV7-8; d_gene: -
CDR3aa: CASSQGQGLNIQYF; abundance: -; v_gene: TRBV3-1/TRBV3-2; d_gene: TRBD1
CDR3aa: CASSVGRGSTEAFF; abundance: once; v_gene: TRBV19; d_gene: -
CDR3aa: CASSLERGRNTGELFF; abundance: once; v_gene: TRBV2; d_gene: TRBD2
CDR3aa: CASSSQGYADTQYF; abundance: -; v_gene: TRBV7-3; d_gene: -
CDR3aa: CASSMGTPTEAFF; abundance: -; v_gene: TRBV7-3; d_gene: -
CDR3aa: CASSLEQGIREKLFF; abundance: few; v_gene: TRBV5-5; d_gene: TRBD1